The next 27 T cell receptor beta chains were all read from a single sample in a study of CXCR3-negative and CXCR3-positive naive CD8 T cells (dated by TCRdb to between 2019 and 2020). Their specific antigens are unknown. Instrument on record: NextSeq 550. The Human TCR Profiling Kit (MiLaboratory) was used to prepare UMI-labeled 5' RACE TRB cDNA libraries. After the reads were reprocessed by TCRdb, one entry was made per CDR3 protein sequence, with no DNA. This sample's table carries over 95,000 distinct CDR3 sequences. Of the sample, about 0.34% is held by the ten largest clones. The paper's findings and limits, for the study overall: Compared with CXCR3-negative naive cells, CXCR3-positive naive cells had TRB CDR3s with higher hydrophobicity (lower Kidera factor 4), lower energy, and higher strength and volume indices.

Sequencing input: naive CXCR3+ CD8+ T cells from blood. Sample cell subset or site, as interpreted from the label and publication: CD45RO-CCR7+CD27+CD95- naive CD8+ T cells expressing CXCR3 (TNR3+). The receptors stem from a human donor in good health. Some clones in this sample may be carry-over from other donors' samples.

CDR3 sequence reads: CASSTRGQGLYGYTF. The chain uses TRBV5-5 and TRBJ1-2; the D call of TRBD1 rests on TCRdb alone, since no DNA is present to check it. Germline assignment: CDR1 SGHKS and CDR2 YYEKEE (reference sequence). This CDR3 is built from 15 residues.

The rearrangement joins TRBV9 to TRBJ2-2. The CDR3 consists of 15 residues. Germline CDR1 is SGDLS and CDR2 is YYNGEE. The CDR3 loop reads CASSVGLANTGELFF.

This chain links TRBV19 with TRBJ2-1; TCRdb selects TRBD2, and the lack of DNA leaves this call unchecked. The CDR3 is 13 amino acids. Germline V gives CDR1 LNHDA, CDR2 SQIVND (reference sequence). The CDR3 sequence: CASSGTSRNEQFF.

The chain employs TRBV10-2 and TRBJ2-4. CDR1 is WSHSY, CDR2 SAAADI, per germline. The CDR3 runs 12 residues. CDR3: CASSETKNIQYF.

The chain combines TRBV28 with TRBJ2-7; TCRdb returns TRBD1, unconfirmable since there is no DNA. Germline V gives CDR1 MDHEN, CDR2 SYDVKM. CDR3 length equals 14 residues. CDR3 sequence: CASSPKSVPYEQYF.

The rearrangement uses TRBV20-1 and TRBJ1-6; TCRdb names TRBD1, which stays unverified in the absence of DNA. The V gene's germline CDR1 is DFQATT and CDR2 SNEGSKA (reference sequence). CDR3 length equals 16 residues. This CDR3 reads CSARDLTESYNSPLHF.

The chain carries TRBV7-9 and TRBJ2-1; the TCRdb D gene call, TRBD1, has no DNA to confirm it. The CDR3 is 14 amino acids. Germline V gives CDR1 SEHNR, CDR2 FQNEAQ (reference sequence). CDR3 sequence: CASSPGTGGDEQFF.

CDR3 loop: CASSPRTSGSNEQYF. The chain uses TRBV27 and TRBJ2-7; TCRdb returns TRBD2, unconfirmable since there is no DNA. The CDR3 loop spans 15 amino acids. Germline CDR1 is MNHEY and CDR2 is SMNVEV (reference sequence).

V and J are TRBV7-9 and TRBJ2-1; TCRdb returns TRBD1, unconfirmable since there is no DNA. This CDR3 has 14 amino acids. Looked up from germline, CDR1 is SEHNR and CDR2 is FQNEAQ (reference sequence). The chain's CDR3 is CASSQGRGLGEQFF.

The genes are TRBV4-3 and TRBJ2-1; TCRdb indicates TRBD1, and absent DNA this call remains unverified. This CDR3 spans 15 amino acids. Germline V gene lookup returns CDR1 LGHNA and CDR2 YSLEER. CDR3: CASSQGQGEVNEQFF.

The genes are TRBV7-8 and TRBJ2-4; TCRdb picks TRBD1, but there is no DNA to check that call. Germline lookup yields CDR1 SGHVS and CDR2 FQNEAQ. The CDR3 has 16 residues. CDR3 amino acids: CASSVLQGLAKNIQYF.

The chain uses TRBV5-5 and TRBJ2-3. Germline values: CDR1 SGHKS, CDR2 YYEKEE (reference sequence). This CDR3 has 12 residues. Here the CDR3 reads CASSRRTDTQYF.

The chain links TRBV4-1 to TRBJ1-1. Germline values: CDR1 MGHRA, CDR2 YSYEKL. This CDR3 is 15 amino acids long. This CDR3 is CASSQAFGVDTEAFF.

The chain combines TRBV4-1 with TRBJ1-2; no DNA is available, so the TRBD1 call from TCRdb remains unchecked. Germline V gene sequence: CDR1 MGHRA, CDR2 YSYEKL. The CDR3 has 15 amino acids. CDR3: CASSQDAGAPSGYTF.

This chain uses TRBV12-3 or TRBV12-4 with TRBJ1-3. The CDR3 contains 14 residues. This chain's CDR3 is CASSLGLRGNTIYF.

V gene TRBV28 combines with J gene TRBJ2-7; TCRdb picks TRBD2, but there is no DNA to check that call. The CDR3 covers 14 residues. Germline assignment: CDR1 MDHEN and CDR2 SYDVKM. CDR3 amino acids: CASSLRGAPYEQYF.

This rearrangement joins TRBV3-1 to TRBJ2-1; the TCRdb call, TRBD1, lacks DNA for checking. The CDR3 is made up of 16 amino acids. The germline gives CDR1 LGHDT, CDR2 YNNKEL (reference sequence). The chain's CDR3 is CASSQDRGASYNEQFF.

This chain uses TRBV29-1 with TRBJ2-1; the TCRdb call, TRBD2, lacks DNA for checking. CDR1 and CDR2 (germline): SQVTM, ANQGSEA. CDR3 size: 18 residues. Here the CDR3 reads CSAFMTSGGPSSYNEQFF.

This chain uses TRBV29-1 with TRBJ2-7. Germline V CDR1 and CDR2: SQVTM, ANQGSEA. CDR3 length: 13 residues. CDR3 region: CSVDMTDSYEQYF.

The gene calls are TRBV27 and TRBJ2-1; checking the TCRdb D call of TRBD1 is not possible without DNA. CDR3 length equals 13 residues. CDR1 MNHEY and CDR2 SMNVEV come from the germline V gene (reference sequence). CDR3 in amino acids: CASLASGYNEQFF.

The chain carries TRBV12-3 or TRBV12-4 and TRBJ2-2; the TCRdb D gene call, TRBD1, has no DNA to confirm it. There are 16 residues in the CDR3. CDR3 region: CASSFADRVATGELFF.

The gene calls are TRBV5-1 and TRBJ2-5; TCRdb selects TRBD1, and the lack of DNA leaves this call unchecked. This CDR3 comprises 14 residues. Per germline, CDR1 SGHRS and CDR2 YFSETQ. The CDR3 protein is CASGADRLQETQYF.

The genes are TRBV20-1 and TRBJ1-1. The germline gives CDR1 DFQATT, CDR2 SNEGSKA (reference sequence). CDR3 length equals 12 residues. The CDR3: CSARDHDTEAFF.

The chain joins TRBV28 to TRBJ2-7. The CDR3 has 15 residues. Germline V CDR1 and CDR2: MDHEN, SYDVKM. CDR3 in amino acids: CASSLMPGSSYEQYF.

V usage is TRBV29-1 and J usage is TRBJ2-1; TCRdb names TRBD1, which stays unverified in the absence of DNA. CDR3 length equals 15 residues. The germline CDR1 and CDR2 sequences are SQVTM and ANQGSEA. The CDR3 is CSVEDPWTENNEQFF.

The chain is built from TRBV12-3 or TRBV12-4 and TRBJ2-2; the D gene TCRdb calls, TRBD1, cannot be checked with no DNA. The CDR3 is 16 residues long. CDR3 loop: CASSSPGTENTGELFF.

V is TRBV27 and J is TRBJ1-5. The germline V gene has CDR1 MNHEY and CDR2 SMNVEV (reference sequence). The CDR3 is 11 amino acids. CDR3 sequence: CASSFLQPQHF.